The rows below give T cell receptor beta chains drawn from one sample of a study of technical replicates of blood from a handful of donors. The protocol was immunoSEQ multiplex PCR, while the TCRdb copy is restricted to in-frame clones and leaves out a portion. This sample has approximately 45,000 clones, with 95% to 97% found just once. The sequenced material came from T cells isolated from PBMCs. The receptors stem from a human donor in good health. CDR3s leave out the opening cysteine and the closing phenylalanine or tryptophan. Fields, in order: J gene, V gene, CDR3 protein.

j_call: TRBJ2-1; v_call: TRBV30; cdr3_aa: AWSPLAGYEQF
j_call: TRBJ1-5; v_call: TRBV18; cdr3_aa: ASSPPGQHSNQPQH
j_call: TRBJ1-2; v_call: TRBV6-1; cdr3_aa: ASSEGYRANYGYT
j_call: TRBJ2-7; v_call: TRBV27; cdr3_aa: ASSSFRGSYEQY
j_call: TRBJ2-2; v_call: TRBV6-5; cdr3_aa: ASRRRNFLGELF
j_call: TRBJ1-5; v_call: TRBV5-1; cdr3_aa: ASSPGGRQPQH
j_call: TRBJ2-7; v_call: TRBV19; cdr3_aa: ASKGLDREINEQY
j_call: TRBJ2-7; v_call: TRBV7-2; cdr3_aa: ASSRDTYEQY
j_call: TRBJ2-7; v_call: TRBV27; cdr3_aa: ASGLRGY
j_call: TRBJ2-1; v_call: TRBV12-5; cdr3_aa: ASVPGWGSGRGYNEQF
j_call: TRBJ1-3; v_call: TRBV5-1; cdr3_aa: ASSLGQDTGTIY
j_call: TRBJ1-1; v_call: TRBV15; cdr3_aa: ATSRDSDRETEAF
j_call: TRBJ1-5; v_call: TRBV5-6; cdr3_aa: ASSLTDQPQH
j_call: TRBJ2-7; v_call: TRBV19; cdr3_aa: ASTDSAYEQY
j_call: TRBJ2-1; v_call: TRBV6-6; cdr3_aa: ASSYYSSTDEQF
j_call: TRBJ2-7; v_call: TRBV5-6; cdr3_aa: ASSALTTYEQY
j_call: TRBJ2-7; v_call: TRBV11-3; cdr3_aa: AGLRPPYEQY
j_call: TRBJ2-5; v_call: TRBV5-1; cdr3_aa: ASSLDGQGGETQY
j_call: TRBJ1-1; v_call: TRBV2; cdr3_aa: ASLDRTAEAF
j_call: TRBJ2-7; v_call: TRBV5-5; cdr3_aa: ASSFGNEQY
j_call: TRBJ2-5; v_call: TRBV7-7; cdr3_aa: ASSFRGQETQY
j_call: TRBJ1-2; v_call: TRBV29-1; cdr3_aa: SVFDIYGYT
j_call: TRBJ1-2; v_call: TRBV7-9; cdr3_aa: ASSYGTGERNGYT
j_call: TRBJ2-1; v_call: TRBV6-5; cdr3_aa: ASSPLMAGYNEQF
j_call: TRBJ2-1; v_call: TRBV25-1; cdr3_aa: ASSEPEGGVSYNEQF
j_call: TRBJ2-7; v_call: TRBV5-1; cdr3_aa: ASSFSGIYEQY
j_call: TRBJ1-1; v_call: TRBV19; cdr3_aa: ASSRRQGLTEAF
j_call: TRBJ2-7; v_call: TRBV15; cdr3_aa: ATSTSRGSYEQY
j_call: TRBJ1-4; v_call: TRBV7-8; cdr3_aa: ASSLEIGIGEEKLF
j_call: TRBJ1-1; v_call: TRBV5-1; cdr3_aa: ASISGTGVTNTEAF
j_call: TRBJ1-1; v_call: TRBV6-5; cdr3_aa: ASSYGRNTEAF
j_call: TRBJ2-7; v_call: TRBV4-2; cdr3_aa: ASSEGGFGRVVYEQY
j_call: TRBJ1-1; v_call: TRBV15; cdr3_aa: ATSEGREVDTEAF
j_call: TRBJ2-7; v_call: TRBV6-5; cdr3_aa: ASRYGTSGSSYEQY
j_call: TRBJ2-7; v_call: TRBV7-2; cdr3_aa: ASSSDRTGKWEQY
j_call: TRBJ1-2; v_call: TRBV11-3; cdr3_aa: ASSLVSGVGYT
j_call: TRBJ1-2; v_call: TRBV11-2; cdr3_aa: ASSLGDSYYGYT